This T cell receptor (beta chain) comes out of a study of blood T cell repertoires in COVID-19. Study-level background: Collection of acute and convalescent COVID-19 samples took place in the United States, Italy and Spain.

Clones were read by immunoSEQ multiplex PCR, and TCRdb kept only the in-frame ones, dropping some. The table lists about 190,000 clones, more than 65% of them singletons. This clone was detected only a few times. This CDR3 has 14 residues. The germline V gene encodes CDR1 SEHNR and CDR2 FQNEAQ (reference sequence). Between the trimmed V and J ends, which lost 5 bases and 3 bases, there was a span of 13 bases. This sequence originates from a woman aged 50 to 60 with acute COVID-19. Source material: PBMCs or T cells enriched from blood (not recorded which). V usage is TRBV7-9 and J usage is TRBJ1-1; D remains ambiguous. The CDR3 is CASSAAPMDTEAFF. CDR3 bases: TGTGCCAGCAGCGCGGCCCCGATGGACACTGAAGCTTTCTTT.